The 18 T cell receptor beta chains given below trace back to one sample, sequenced in a study of neoadjuvant nivolumab and ipilimumab in lung cancer. Generated by immunoSEQ multiplex PCR, the TCRdb table keeps only in-frame clones and is missing some. The sample lists about 13,000 clones; roughly 75% were seen once. The source was peripheral blood, collected after neoadjuvant nivolumab, alone or with ipilimumab, at or shortly before surgery. Receptor source: an adult with non-small cell lung cancer.

CDR3 nucleotides: TGTGCCAGCAGAACAGGACCGAACACTGAAGCTTTCTTT. Its translation: CASRTGPNTEAFF. This sequence joins TRBV2 and TRBJ1-1; a possible D gene is TRBD1 (5 bases). The germline CDR1 and CDR2 sequences are SNHLY and FYNNEI. CDR3 length: 13 residues. V was clipped by 6 bases and J by 1 base, with 9 bases between them.

The V gene is TRBV18, the J gene TRBJ2-6; no clear D gene. The CDR3 covers 15 residues. Germline V CDR1 and CDR2: KGHSH, LQKENI. V lost 0 bases and J lost 0, with 3 bases in between. The chain's CDR3 is CASSPPNSGANVLTF. CDR3 DNA: TGTGCCAGCTCACCACCGAACTCTGGGGCCAACGTCCTGACTTTC.

This rearrangement joins TRBV7-9 to TRBJ2-1; 11 nucleotides agree with TRBD2. The germline gives CDR1 SEHNR, CDR2 FQNEAQ (reference sequence). The CDR3 spans 15 residues. The junction had 7 bases not matched to a gene; V was cut back by 5 bases and J by 7 bases. CDR3 region: CASSRTSGSLNEQFF. The CDR3 DNA reads TGTGCCAGCAGCCGAACTAGCGGGAGTTTGAATGAGCAGTTCTTC.

The chain employs TRBV5-4 and TRBJ2-7, with D perhaps matching TRBD1 (6 bases). Trimming cost V 3 bases and J 6 bases, with 16 bases left between them. The CDR3 is 14 residues long. CDR1 and CDR2 (germline): SGHNT, YYREEE (reference sequence). In DNA, the CDR3 is TGTGCCAGCAGCTACAGGGATGGTACAGGCGAGCAGTACTTC. This translates into CASSYRDGTGEQYF.

V is TRBV6-1 and J is TRBJ2-7, with 9 positions matching TRBD2. The CDR3 extends over 15 amino acids. Germline V lookup: CDR1 MNHNS, CDR2 SASEGT. J was trimmed by 2 bases and V by 7 bases; bases with no gene match: 9. The CDR3 DNA reads TGTGCCAGCATCCGGAGCGGGAGGCAGACCTACGAGCAGTACTTC. This translates into CASIRSGRQTYEQYF.

This clone came up once. The CDR3 nucleotides are TGCGCCAGCAGCCGGGGGGCCCGGGAAAAACTGTTTTTT. It translates to CASSRGAREKLFF. This chain joins TRBV5-1 and TRBJ1-4; maybe TRBD1 (6 bases). V lost 4 bases and J 8 bases, leaving 12 bases between the germline ends. CDR3 length: 13 residues. The germline CDR1 and CDR2 sequences are SGHRS and YFSETQ.

V gene TRBV18 combines with J gene TRBJ1-2; the D is unclear. V was pared by 1 base and J by 6 bases, with 18 bases between. The CDR3 is 16 amino acids. Germline V gives CDR1 KGHSH, CDR2 LQKENI. CDR3 residues: CASSPRASEGDDGYTF. In nucleotides, the CDR3 is TGTGCCAGCTCACCACGGGCGTCTGAGGGTGATGATGGCTACACCTTC.

The J gene is TRBJ2-6, the V gene TRBV5-1; D possibly corresponds to TRBD2 (5 bases). The CDR3 contains 16 residues. Germline CDR1 SGHRS, CDR2 YFSETQ. Trimming removed 4 bases at V and 2 bases at J, with 13 bases between. The CDR3 here is CASSAGGIAGANVLTF. DNA for the CDR3: TGCGCCAGCAGCGCGGGCGGAATTGCTGGGGCCAACGTCCTGACTTTC.

This chain uses TRBV5-1 with TRBJ1-1, with TRBD1 matching over 9 bases. CDR1 is SGHRS, CDR2 YFSETQ, per germline. Losses at the gene ends were 6 bases for V and 4 bases for J; bases not matched to a gene: 7. CDR3 length: 14 amino acids. Here the CDR3 DNA reads TGCGCCAGCAACTCCGGGACAGGGATCACTGAAGCTTTCTTT. This gives the protein CASNSGTGITEAFF. The whole variable domain, remainder taken from reference TRBV5-1 and TRBJ1-1, is KAGVTQTPRYLIKTRGQQVTLSCSPISGHRSVSWYQQTPGQGLQFLFEYFSETQRNKGNFPGRFSGRQFSNSRSEMNVSTLELGDSALYLCASNSGTGITEAFFGQGTRLTVV.

The chain links TRBV14 to TRBJ1-1; the D gene is possibly TRBD1 (5 bases). Germline-derived CDR1 and CDR2 are SGHDN and FVKESK. The CDR3 runs to 13 residues. Trimming removed 2 bases at V and 6 bases at J, with 10 bases between. The CDR3 loop reads CASSQFRGAEAFF. The CDR3, as DNA: TGTGCCAGCAGCCAATTCCGGGGGGCTGAAGCTTTCTTT.

The chain is built from TRBV6-5 and TRBJ2-6; D not resolved. Germline CDR1 and CDR2: MNHEY and SVGAGI. This CDR3 comprises 14 residues. V lost 4 bases, J lost 0 bases, and 4 bases lay in between. This chain's CDR3 is CASSFASGANVLTF. CDR3 coding DNA: TGTGCCAGCAGTTTCGCCTCTGGGGCCAACGTCCTGACTTTC.

This clone was observed a few times. The chain joins TRBV6-6 to TRBJ1-5; 7 nucleotides line up with TRBD1. The V gene's germline CDR1 is MNHNY and CDR2 SVGAGI (reference sequence). J lost 2 bases, V lost 3 bases, and 7 bases had no gene match. There are 16 residues in the CDR3. DNA of the CDR3: TGTGCCAGCAGTTATAAGGGGGCTTCGGGCAATCAGCCCCAGCATTTT. Protein product: CASSYKGASGNQPQHF.

This clone has just a few counts. The chain has TRBV6-5 and TRBJ1-2; no reliable D call. The V end lost 8 bases, the J end lost 3 bases, and 4 bases lay between the germline ends. CDR3 length: 10 amino acids. From germline, CDR1 is MNHEY and CDR2 SVGAGI. The CDR3 coding sequence is TGTGCCAGCTACTACTATGGCTACACCTTC. Translation: CASYYYGYTF.

This sequence joins TRBV29-1 and TRBJ2-7; TRBD1 might be the D (7 bases). The CDR3 extends over 15 amino acids. Looked up from germline, CDR1 is SQVTM and CDR2 is ANQGSEA. V lost 0 bases, J lost 5 bases, and 17 bases lay in between. The chain's CDR3 is CSVEDSRGVLDEQYF. The CDR3 DNA follows: TGCAGCGTTGAAGACTCCAGGGGGGTATTGGACGAGCAGTACTTC.

The V gene is TRBV18, the J gene TRBJ2-7, with D unresolved. V was trimmed by 3 bases and J by 3 bases, leaving 3 bases between them. The CDR3 contains 11 residues. Looked up from germline, CDR1 is KGHSH and CDR2 is LQKENI. The CDR3 protein is CASSPHYEQYF. The CDR3 DNA reads as TGTGCCAGCTCACCCCACTACGAGCAGTACTTC.

This clone was recorded a few times. CDR3 DNA sequence: TGTGCCAGCAGCTTAAGCCGAAAAGCTTTCTTT. Protein product: CASSLSRKAFF. The chain uses TRBV5-5 and TRBJ1-1; D remains unclear. Per the germline V gene, CDR1 is SGHKS and CDR2 is YYEKEE (reference sequence). The ends were cut back, 2 bases at V and 9 bases at J, with 8 bases in the middle. This CDR3 contains 11 residues.

The count of this clone is one. The chain combines TRBV5-6 with TRBJ2-7; D remains unclear. The CDR3 sequence is 12 residues long. With 4 bases removed from V and 5 bases from J, the gap between germline ends came to 10 bases. Germline V CDR1 and CDR2: SGHDT, YYEEEE. The CDR3 DNA is TGTGCCAGCAGCCTGGTAGGTAACGAGCAGTACTTC. Its protein is CASSLVGNEQYF. Combining the CDR3 with reference TRBV5-6 and TRBJ2-7 gives the whole variable domain DAGVTQSPTHLIKTRGQQVTLRCSPKSGHDTVSWYQQALGQGPQFIFQYYEEEERQRGNFPDRFSGHQFPNYSSELNVNALLLGDSALYLCASSLVGNEQYFGPGTRLTVT.

The V gene is TRBV5-1, the J gene TRBJ1-1; D gene uncertain. With 2 bases removed from V and 4 bases from J, the gap between germline ends came to 15 bases. Germline V gene sequence: CDR1 SGHRS, CDR2 YFSETQ. CDR3 length: 15 residues. The CDR3 protein is CASSFVEGTVTEAFF. In DNA form, the CDR3 reads TGCGCCAGCAGCTTTGTAGAGGGAACAGTCACTGAAGCTTTCTTT.